The 27 T cell receptor beta chains below come from one sample, sequenced in a study of vaccination and CD4 T cells after COVID-19. Their antigens remain unidentified. Sequence data for DNA of cultured CD4+ T cells were generated by the Oncomine TCR Beta short-read assay. TCRdb ran MiXCR on the PCR reads and lists one entry per CDR3 protein. The sample includes about 20,000 distinct CDR3 sequences, approximately 42% of them seen just once. Documented treatment: approximately nine-day PBMC culture with coronavirus spike peptide pools or control peptides (ViraFEST assay). The sequencing used CD4+ T cells from blood, cultured in vitro, collected before SARS-CoV-2 vaccination. Source of these receptors: a human donor who received a COVID-19 vaccine.

The chain recombines TRBV24-1 with TRBJ2-7; D remains ambiguous. The germline V gene has CDR1 KGHDR and CDR2 SFDVKD. This CDR3 is 11 amino acids long. The V and J ends lost 2 bases and 4 bases respectively, with 2 bases between them. This CDR3 is CATSDYYEQYF. CDR3 bases: TGTGCCACCAGTGATTATTACGAGCAGTACTTC.

The rearrangement uses TRBV7-9 and TRBJ1-2, with D possibly matching TRBD1 (5 bases). From germline, CDR1 is SEHNR and CDR2 FQNEAQ (reference sequence). CDR3 size: 13 residues. The V gene lost 3 bases and the J gene lost 3 bases, with 8 bases spanning the gap. This CDR3 is CASSFDSYYGYTF. Here the CDR3 DNA reads TGTGCCAGCAGCTTTGACAGCTACTATGGCTACACCTTC.

V gene TRBV29-1 combines with J gene TRBJ1-2, with a tentative D call TRBD1 (6 bases). The V gene lost 5 bases and the J gene lost 0 bases, with 10 bases spanning the gap. CDR1 is SQVTM and CDR2 is ANQGSEA in the germline V gene. The CDR3 is 13 residues long. CDR3 protein: CSVTGLPNYGYTF. As DNA, the CDR3 is TGCAGCGTTACAGGGTTACCTAACTATGGCTACACCTTC.

The V and J genes are TRBV7-2 and TRBJ1-6; TRBD1 matches 7 bases. CDR1 SGHTA and CDR2 FQGNSA come from the germline V gene. V shed 5 bases and J 4 bases; nucleotides not matched to a gene: 14. CDR3 length equals 18 residues. The chain's CDR3 is CASSRDPRGLVYNSPLHF. The CDR3, as DNA: TGTGCCAGCAGCCGGGACCCCAGGGGGTTGGTGTATAATTCACCCCTCCACTTT.

This clonotype has only a few counts. This CDR3 is CASSSPLGYRGSGYTF. As DNA, the CDR3 is TGCGCCAGCAGCTCTCCACTGGGGTACCGGGGTTCTGGCTACACCTTC. The J gene is TRBJ1-2, the V gene TRBV4-1, with no clear D. This CDR3 comprises 16 residues. V lost 5 bases and J 7 bases, leaving 23 bases between the germline ends. Germline values: CDR1 MGHRA, CDR2 YSYEKL.

The J gene is TRBJ2-3, the V gene TRBV6-2 or TRBV6-3; TRBD1 matches 8 bases. The CDR3 spans 15 residues. The ends lost 6 bases at V and 2 bases at J; junction bases unmatched: 7. Germline CDR1 MNHEY, CDR2 SVGEGT. The CDR3 nucleotides are TGTGCCAGCAGCCTGACAGGGGTTAACACAGATACGCAGTATTTT. Encoded protein: CASSLTGVNTDTQYF.

V is TRBV6-1 and J is TRBJ2-7, with D unresolved. Germline CDR1 is MNHNS and CDR2 is SASEGT. V lost 7 bases and J 6 bases, leaving 10 bases between the germline ends. This CDR3 region has 11 residues. The CDR3 reads CASIQGAEQYF. The CDR3 DNA sequence: TGTGCCAGCATCCAAGGAGCCGAGCAGTACTTC.

This clonotype was recorded a few times. This chain joins TRBV7-2 and TRBJ2-2; 11 nucleotides match TRBD2. The CDR3 is 14 residues long. V was clipped by 3 bases and J by 6 bases; unmatched bases: 0. The germline CDR1 and CDR2 sequences are SGHTA and FQGNSA. The CDR3 here is CASSFSGGAGELFF. CDR3 DNA: TGTGCCAGCAGCTTTAGCGGGGGGGCCGGGGAGCTGTTTTTT.

This chain joins TRBV7-9 and TRBJ2-3; D perhaps matches TRBD2 (5 bases). The CDR3 contains 14 residues. Trimming took off 1 base at V and 1 base at J, with 6 bases between the two ends. Germline V lookup: CDR1 SEHNR, CDR2 FQNEAQ (reference sequence). In DNA form, the CDR3 reads TGTGCCAGCAGCTTAGAGAGGGGCACAGATACGCAGTATTTT. Amino acids: CASSLERGTDTQYF.

This clonotype was counted between two and nine times. The chain combines TRBV20-1 with TRBJ2-5; 7 nucleotides match TRBD2. V lost 3 bases to trimming and J lost 1 base; unmatched junction nucleotides: 8. The CDR3 sequence is 15 residues long. Germline CDR1 is DFQATT and CDR2 is SNEGSKA (reference sequence). DNA for the CDR3: TGCAGTGCTAGTGATACCGGGACTACCCAAGAGACCCAGTACTTC. Protein: CSASDTGTTQETQYF.

The chain links TRBV6-1 to TRBJ1-1; weak D call: TRBD1 (5 bases). V was clipped by 1 base and J by 4 bases, with 16 bases between them. CDR1 and CDR2 (germline): MNHNS, SASEGT. This CDR3 spans 16 amino acids. The CDR3 nucleotides read TGTGCCAGCAGTGAAGTTTTGGGGGATGTTGGCACTGAAGCTTTCTTT. It translates to CASSEVLGDVGTEAFF.

This chain uses TRBV18 with TRBJ2-7; possible D gene TRBD1, 6 bases. The germline V gene has CDR1 KGHSH and CDR2 LQKENI. Trimming removed 2 bases from V and 2 bases from J, with 16 bases in between. The CDR3 has 16 residues. The CDR3 sequence: CASSPTSETGTYEQYF. In DNA, the CDR3 is TGTGCCAGCTCACCAACCAGTGAAACAGGGACCTACGAGCAGTACTTC.

The chain is built from TRBV29-1 and TRBJ1-2; D is possibly TRBD1 (6 bases). The CDR3 length is 14 residues. Germline lookup yields CDR1 SQVTM and CDR2 ANQGSEA. Trimming left V 3 bases short and J 2 bases short, with 13 bases between. CDR3 bases: TGCAGCGTTGAGTCTGGACAGCTCAACTATGGCTACACCTTC. Its translation: CSVESGQLNYGYTF.

There are a few counts of this clonotype. The rearrangement uses TRBV25-1 and TRBJ1-1, with no clear D. Trimming stripped 6 bases from V and 4 bases from J, with 9 bases between. Germline assignment: CDR1 MGHDK and CDR2 SYGVNS. The CDR3 length is 12 residues. The CDR3 loop reads CASSMGRTEAFF. CDR3 bases: TGTGCCAGCAGCATGGGCCGCACTGAAGCTTTCTTT. Full variable domain (remainder filled in from reference TRBV25-1 and TRBJ1-1): EADIYQTPRYLVIGTGKKITLECSQTMGHDKMYWYQQDPGMELHLIHYSYGVNSTEKGDLSSESTVSRIRTEHFPLTLESARPSHTSQYLCASSMGRTEAFFGQGTRLTVV.

The gene calls are TRBV10-1 and TRBJ2-2, with D unclear. This CDR3 contains 14 residues. Germline CDR1 reads WNHNN; CDR2 reads SYGVQD (reference sequence). Trimming removed 6 bases from V and 2 bases from J, with 10 bases in between. DNA of the CDR3: TGCGCCAGCAGAGCCGGGTCTAACACCGGGGAGCTGTTTTTT. Translation: CASRAGSNTGELFF.

V is TRBV24-1 and J is TRBJ2-1, with 15 bases matching TRBD2. Germline V gives CDR1 KGHDR, CDR2 SFDVKD. This CDR3 is 16 amino acids long. Unmatched junction bases numbered 4, after V lost 6 bases and J lost 5 bases. CDR3 sequence reads: CATSRTSGGADNEQFF. For the CDR3, the DNA is TGTGCCACCAGTCGGACTAGCGGGGGGGCAGACAATGAGCAGTTCTTC.

J is TRBJ2-5 and V is TRBV24-1; TRBD2 matches at 7 bases. The CDR3 runs 16 residues. Trimming took 3 bases from V and 2 from J; bases not matched to a gene: 8. CDR1 is KGHDR, CDR2 SFDVKD, per germline. CDR3 region: CATSDGAGVEQETQYF. CDR3 coding DNA: TGTGCCACCAGTGATGGGGCGGGGGTGGAGCAAGAGACCCAGTACTTC.

The chain has TRBV20-1 and TRBJ2-3; D not certain. CDR1 DFQATT and CDR2 SNEGSKA come from the germline V gene (reference sequence). V shed 3 bases and J shed 4 bases, with 14 bases lying between them. CDR3 length: 14 residues. CDR3 amino acids: CSARIYARADTQYF. CDR3 nucleotide sequence: TGCAGTGCTAGGATCTACGCCCGTGCAGATACGCAGTATTTT.

This clonotype has a handful of counts. The chain carries TRBV20-1 and TRBJ1-2; maybe TRBD1 (6 bases). This CDR3 comprises 18 residues. V gave up 0 bases and J gave up 0 bases, with 20 bases separating them. Germline CDR1 DFQATT, CDR2 SNEGSKA (reference sequence). This CDR3 is CSARDLAGTPNTNYGYTF. The CDR3 nucleotides are TGCAGTGCTAGAGATTTAGCTGGGACACCGAATACTAACTATGGCTACACCTTC.

V gene TRBV20-1 combines with J gene TRBJ2-3, with 9 bases that match TRBD1. Germline V CDR1 and CDR2: DFQATT, SNEGSKA (reference sequence). With 5 bases clipped from V and 2 bases from J, the junction kept 8 bases outside the gene matches. The CDR3 length is 15 residues. The CDR3 DNA reads TGCAGTGCTTCTAACGGGGACAGGGACACAGATACGCAGTATTTT. It codes for CSASNGDRDTDTQYF.

This clonotype was observed a few times. The genes are TRBV7-6 and TRBJ1-3, with a possible D match to TRBD1 (5 bases). Trimming stripped 5 bases from V and 3 bases from J, with 23 bases between. This CDR3 has 18 amino acids. Germline values: CDR1 SGHVS, CDR2 FNYEAQ. The CDR3 DNA reads as TGTGCCAGCAGCCCGGGGGTCGAAGCCTCTCGCTTTGGAAACACCATATATTTT. As protein: CASSPGVEASRFGNTIYF.

V is TRBV6-5 and J is TRBJ2-3, with TRBD1 as a possible D gene (5 bases). This CDR3 has 14 amino acids. Deletions cut 3 bases from V and 2 bases from J, with 9 bases between. Per germline, CDR1 MNHEY and CDR2 SVGAGI. The CDR3 coding sequence is TGTGCCAGCAGTTATGGGGCAGACACAGATACGCAGTATTTT. This codes for CASSYGADTDTQYF.

The rearrangement uses TRBV4-1 and TRBJ2-5; 12 bases line up with TRBD2. Germline CDR1 and CDR2: MGHRA and YSYEKL. Trimming cost V 4 bases and J 4 bases; bases outside gene matches: 10. CDR3 length equals 17 residues. The CDR3 sequence: CASSPFTLAGGAETQYF. The CDR3 DNA follows: TGCGCCAGCAGCCCCTTCACTCTAGCGGGGGGGGCAGAGACCCAGTACTTC.

The chain combines TRBV5-4 with TRBJ2-5, with D possibly being TRBD1 (5 bases). The V gene's germline CDR1 is SGHNT and CDR2 YYREEE (reference sequence). Trimming took 2 bases from V and 4 from J, leaving 9 bases between them. CDR3 length: 13 amino acids. The CDR3 protein is CASSFQGRETQYF. The CDR3 nucleotides are TGTGCCAGCAGCTTTCAGGGTAGAGAGACCCAGTACTTC.

V and J are TRBV3-1 and TRBJ2-3; D is perhaps TRBD2 (6 bases). Trimming took off 5 bases at V and 6 bases at J, with 21 bases between the two ends. Germline lookup yields CDR1 LGHDT and CDR2 YNNKEL (reference sequence). This CDR3 has 16 amino acids. DNA of the CDR3: TGTGCCAGCAGCGGCGGGGCGTCAGGGTACTCCGATACGCAGTATTTT. This sequence encodes CASSGGASGYSDTQYF.

This rearrangement joins TRBV2 to TRBJ2-7; TRBD2 matches at 14 bases. The length of the CDR3 is 15 residues. Unmatched junction bases numbered 2, after V lost 5 bases and J lost 2 bases. Germline CDR1 and CDR2: SNHLY and FYNNEI. CDR3 amino acids: CASSPTSGGAYEQYF. CDR3 sequence (DNA): TGTGCCAGCAGTCCGACTAGCGGGGGGGCCTACGAGCAGTACTTC.

The V gene is TRBV5-4, the J gene TRBJ2-2; D ambiguous. Trimming stripped 5 bases from V and 1 base from J, with 9 bases between. CDR3 length: 14 amino acids. Germline V lookup: CDR1 SGHNT, CDR2 YYREEE (reference sequence). The CDR3 coding sequence is TGTGCCAGCAGGCATACGGGGAACACCGGGGAGCTGTTTTTT. This encodes CASRHTGNTGELFF.